Presented here are 6 T cell receptor beta chains from one specimen sequenced in a study of monozygotic twins with cystic fibrosis. Data came from immunoSEQ multiplex PCR; TCRdb stores just in-frame clones and leaves some out. The sample shows 7,500 to 9,500 clones, 94% of them seen only once. The sample comprised blood. The origin of the receptors is a boy younger than 10 with cystic fibrosis.

This clone was seen a few times. CDR3: CSVFLAGTNTGELFF. In nucleotides, the CDR3 is TGCAGCGTTTTCCTAGCGGGGACGAACACCGGGGAGCTGTTTTTT. The V call is TRBV29-1, the J call TRBJ2-2, with TRBD2 matching over 9 bases. CDR3 length: 15 residues. The germline V gene has CDR1 SQVTM and CDR2 ANQGSEA. V trimming: 5 bases; J trimming: 0 bases; junction bases outside the gene matches: 4.

The chain combines TRBV4-3 with TRBJ1-1; D is undetermined. Trimming left V 0 bases short and J 7 bases short, with 6 bases between. Per the germline V gene, CDR1 is LGHNA and CDR2 is YSLEER. The CDR3 runs 12 residues. The CDR3 region has the DNA TGCGCCAGCAGCCAAGACTGGGATGAAGCTTTCTTT. It translates to CASSQDWDEAFF.

This chain connects TRBV6-5 to TRBJ1-2, with D possibly matching TRBD1 (6 bases). Trimming left V 8 bases short and J 1 base short, with 17 bases between. The CDR3 spans 15 residues. CDR1 is MNHEY, CDR2 SVGAGI, per germline. CDR3 DNA: TGTGCCAGCTCTTGGGGGGGGCTGTATAACTATGGCTACACCTTC. Residues: CASSWGGLYNYGYTF.

This clone was recorded once. The rearrangement links TRBV6-5 to TRBJ1-2; 8 bases are a match to TRBD1. Germline values: CDR1 MNHEY, CDR2 SVGAGI. This CDR3 region has 15 residues. The J segment lost 8 bases and the V segment lost 6 bases, leaving 14 bases of the junction unmatched. CDR3 in DNA: TGTGCCAGCAGCTCTCAAGACAGGGGATGGGGCGGCTACACCTTC. Protein: CASSSQDRGWGGYTF.

The chain joins TRBV29-1 to TRBJ2-5; D may be TRBD1 or TRBD2 (6 bases each). The CDR3 runs to 13 residues. Trimming cost V 0 bases and J 7 bases, with 12 bases left between them. CDR1 and CDR2 from the germline V gene are SQVTM and ANQGSEA. Here the CDR3 reads CSVEDPEGGTQYF. For the CDR3, the DNA is TGCAGCGTTGAAGATCCGGAGGGGGGGACCCAGTACTTC.

This chain links TRBV2 with TRBJ2-3, with 12 bases fitting TRBD2. Germline V gene lookup returns CDR1 SNHLY and CDR2 FYNNEI. The V segment lost 5 bases and the J segment 3 bases; nucleotides outside the gene matches: 6. This CDR3 is 16 amino acids long. The CDR3: CASSPRGLAGTDTQYF. In DNA, the CDR3 is TGTGCCAGCAGTCCCCGTGGACTAGCGGGGACAGATACGCAGTATTTT.